The entry below describes one T cell receptor (beta chain). Its antigen is unknown. This CDR3 has 15 amino acids. From germline, CDR1 is SGHNT and CDR2 YYREEE (reference sequence). The germline V and J ends were trimmed by 0 bases and 5 bases, with 14 bases remaining between them. Using immunoSEQ multiplex PCR, the repertoire was profiled, and TCRdb retains in-frame clones only, with some absent. This sample carries about 2.4 million clones, over 85% of them seen once, and the ten largest clones take about 0.38%. The source of the sample is a study of shared clonotypes between healthy human individuals. Study-level findings and limits: Approximately 5.1% was the fraction of naive CD4 clonotypes found shared across a few donors. Naive subsets usually exceeded memory subsets in estimated richness.

Every contributor of samples was a Caucasian grown-up residing in Nashville, Tennessee. This receptor was obtained from a man younger than 35 in good health. Some clones in this sample may be carry-over from other donors' samples. Material: naive CD4+ T cells from PBMCs. The subset: CD45RA+ positively selected. This chain uses TRBV5-4 with TRBJ1-2; D remains ambiguous. This CDR3 reads CASSLGVSSLYGYTF. DNA of the CDR3: TGTGCCAGCAGCTTGGGCGTTAGTAGTCTGTATGGCTACACCTTC.